This entry features one T cell receptor (beta chain) sequence. The antigen is unknown. Relative to the germline gene, one junction end is altered; a read error may explain this. The sample comes from a study of CD8 T cells in ankylosing spondylitis. Regarding the study as a whole: Some of the motif variants had earlier been found in reactive arthritis patients' fluid and blood.

MiXCR, applied by TCRdb to the 5' RACE reads, yields one record per CDR3 protein. The profile shows 250,000 to 350,000 distinct CDR3 sequences, around 19% of them singletons. CDR3 length equals 13 residues. Germline V lookup: CDR1 DFQATT, CDR2 SNEGSKA (reference sequence). This sequence was found in a male donor with ankylosing spondylitis or in good health (not recorded which). V and J are TRBV20-1 and TRBJ1-5; no definite D call. Sequenced sample: blood, either unsorted or a sorted T cell fraction (not recorded which). CDR3 DNA sequence: TGCAGTACTAGAGTAATCAGCGATCAGCCCCAGCATTTT. Its translation is CSTRVISDQPQHF.